The clone carrying this TCR beta chain was seen only once. PCR used 60 Vbeta primers and 13 Jbeta primers. Assay used: immunoSEQ multiplex PCR; TCRdb lists only in-frame clones, some missing. There are around 94,000 clones in the sample; roughly 83% occur only once, and just over 2.5% lies in the top ten. The sample comes from a study of cytomegalovirus exposure and HLA in healthy donors. V shed 6 bases and J shed 5 bases, with 13 bases lying between them. CDR3 size: 13 residues. This rearrangement joins TRBV23-1 to TRBJ1-1; weak D call: TRBD1 (6 bases). TRBV23-1 is an ORF; its function is uncertain. The sequencing input was PBMCs. This TCR was recovered from a man aged 40-50 years in good health and CMV-seronegative. This chain's CDR3 is CASSLYRVTEAFF. CDR3 nucleotides: TGCGCCAGCAGCCTATACAGGGTTACTGAAGCTTTCTTT.